The 21 T cell receptor beta chains reported below all come from one sample, sequenced in a study of CD8 T cells in ankylosing spondylitis. TCRdb fed the 5' RACE reads into MiXCR, producing one record per CDR3 protein. The sample yields tens of thousands of distinct CDR3 sequences, 4.5% to 5.5% seen once. The sequenced sample consisted of blood, either unsorted or a sorted T cell fraction (not recorded which). Receptors originate from a female donor with ankylosing spondylitis or in good health (not recorded which).

The gene calls are TRBV9 and TRBJ2-5; possible D gene TRBD1, 5 bases. Trimming stripped 0 bases from V and 1 base from J, with 10 bases between. The CDR3 covers 15 residues. CDR1 is SGDLS and CDR2 is YYNGEE in the germline V gene. CDR3 in amino acids: CASSVGRAAQETQYF. For the CDR3, the DNA is TGTGCCAGCAGCGTAGGCAGGGCCGCCCAAGAGACCCAGTACTTC.

This clonotype was detected a few times. This sequence joins TRBV9 and TRBJ2-5; 10 bases agree with TRBD2. V lost 3 bases, J lost 5 bases, and 7 bases stayed unmatched. Germline V gene lookup returns CDR1 SGDLS and CDR2 YYNGEE. The CDR3 has 15 residues. CDR3: CASSEGLARGETQYF. The CDR3 DNA follows: TGTGCCAGCAGCGAGGGACTAGCGCGAGGGGAGACCCAGTACTTC.

This clonotype was observed at least ten times. The V call is TRBV9, the J call TRBJ2-3; 12 bases map to TRBD2. The CDR3 is 16 amino acids. Germline lookup yields CDR1 SGDLS and CDR2 YYNGEE. Trimming at V came to 0 bases and at J to 4 bases, leaving 3 bases not matched to a gene. The CDR3 region has the DNA TGTGCCAGCAGCGTAGCTAGCGGGGGGGCCTCAGATACGCAGTATTTT. It translates to CASSVASGGASDTQYF.

This clonotype was picked up many times. The J gene is TRBJ2-3, the V gene TRBV9; D is unclear. The CDR3 runs to 15 residues. V shed 0 bases and J shed 2 bases, with 10 bases lying between them. Germline V gene data show CDR1 as SGDLS and CDR2 as YYNGEE. CDR3 residues: CASSVDDRDTDTQYF. DNA for the CDR3: TGTGCCAGCAGCGTAGACGATAGGGACACAGATACGCAGTATTTT.

V gene TRBV9 combines with J gene TRBJ2-1; D gene unclear. The CDR3 covers 14 residues. The V gene lost 4 bases and the J gene lost 0 bases, with 8 bases spanning the gap. Germline CDR1 reads SGDLS; CDR2 reads YYNGEE. CDR3 loop: CASSRVSSYNEQFF. The DNA of the CDR3 is TGTGCCAGCAGCCGTGTTAGCTCCTACAATGAGCAGTTCTTC.

The chain joins TRBV9 to TRBJ2-3; 10 nucleotides match TRBD2. With 2 bases clipped from V and 4 bases from J, the junction kept 7 bases outside the gene matches. Germline V gene data show CDR1 as SGDLS and CDR2 as YYNGEE. There are 16 residues in the CDR3. The CDR3, as DNA: TGTGCCAGCAGCGTCCTCACTAGCGGGGCGCCAGATACGCAGTATTTT. It codes for CASSVLTSGAPDTQYF.

Comment on this clonotype: A read error may explain this, as a much larger clone is one base away. This chain uses TRBV9 with TRBJ2-7; unclear D gene. Germline V gene sequence: CDR1 SGDLS, CDR2 YYNGEE. CDR3 length: 14 residues. CDR3 bases: TGTGTCAGCAGCGTAGGTCCAGATCCCTACGAGCAGTACTTC. It codes for CVSSVGPDPYEQYF. Complete variable domain (other parts from reference TRBV9 and TRBJ2-7): DSGVTQTPKHLITATGQRVTLRCSPRSGDLSVYWYQQSLDQGLQFLIQYYNGEERAKGNILERFSAQQFPDLHSELNLSSLELGDSALYFCVSSVGPDPYEQYFGPGTRLTVT.

This clonotype has a count of ten or more. The V call is TRBV9, the J call TRBJ2-2; 7 nucleotides align to TRBD2. Germline values: CDR1 SGDLS, CDR2 YYNGEE. This CDR3 has 14 residues. With 4 bases clipped from V and 6 bases from J, the junction kept 6 bases outside the gene matches. CDR3 nucleotide sequence: TGTGCCAGCAGCCCTTATCGGGGGGCCGGGGAGCTGTTTTTT. This gives the protein CASSPYRGAGELFF.

This clonotype appeared many times. The rearrangement links TRBV9 to TRBJ1-5, with 7 bases lining up with TRBD1. Trimming cost V 1 base and J 3 bases; bases outside gene matches: 4. The CDR3 is made up of 15 amino acids. CDR1 SGDLS and CDR2 YYNGEE come from the germline V gene. The CDR3 reads CASSVQGGLNQPQHF. The CDR3 DNA follows: TGTGCCAGCAGCGTACAGGGGGGGCTCAATCAGCCCCAGCATTTT.

This clonotype was recorded a few times. The chain combines TRBV9 with TRBJ2-5, with 9 bases that match TRBD1. This CDR3 contains 17 residues. Germline CDR1 SGDLS, CDR2 YYNGEE. The V and J ends lost 6 bases and 1 base, in that order; junction bases with no gene match: 13. CDR3 nucleotide sequence: TGTGCCAGCAATCCCGGGACAGGGATAGGGCTCCAAGAGACCCAGTACTTC. Amino acid sequence: CASNPGTGIGLQETQYF.

This clonotype appeared many times. The genes are TRBV9 and TRBJ2-1; 9 nucleotides line up with TRBD2. Trimming cost V 0 bases and J 4 bases; bases outside gene matches: 5. This CDR3 comprises 16 residues. Per the germline V gene, CDR1 is SGDLS and CDR2 is YYNGEE. The CDR3 reads CASSVEGRGGYNEQFF. The CDR3 nucleotides read TGTGCCAGCAGCGTAGAAGGGCGGGGGGGGTACAATGAGCAGTTCTTC.

A remark on this clonotype: A read error is possible here, since a much larger clone lies one base away. V usage is TRBV9 and J usage is TRBJ2-1; D may correspond to TRBD1 or TRBD2 (6 bases each). Trimming cost V 3 bases and J 6 bases, with 16 bases left between them. Germline V lookup: CDR1 SGDLS, CDR2 YYNGEE. The CDR3 runs 15 residues. This CDR3 reads CASSATRGTINEQFF. The CDR3 DNA sequence: TGTGCCAGCAGCGCGACTCGCGGGACAATCAATGAGCAGTTCTTC.

At least ten counts were recorded for this clonotype. The chain carries TRBV9 and TRBJ1-1, with D maybe TRBD1 (5 bases). V was trimmed by 0 bases and J by 5 bases, leaving 11 bases between them. The CDR3 length is 14 residues. Germline values: CDR1 SGDLS, CDR2 YYNGEE. The CDR3 DNA follows: TGTGCCAGCAGCGTAGAAGGGGTTCGAACTGAAGCTTTCTTT. It translates to CASSVEGVRTEAFF.

This clonotype was seen many times. This rearrangement joins TRBV9 to TRBJ2-5; 12 positions match TRBD2. This CDR3 has 16 residues. Trimming cost V 4 bases and J 2 bases; bases outside gene matches: 6. Germline lookup yields CDR1 SGDLS and CDR2 YYNGEE. CDR3 nucleotide sequence: TGTGCCAGCAGCTCAAAGACTAGCGGGAGACAAGAGACCCAGTACTTC. This gives the protein CASSSKTSGRQETQYF.

The CDR3 protein is CASSVGGNVHNEQFF. The CDR3 DNA reads TGTGCCAGCAGCGTAGGCGGGAACGTCCACAATGAGCAGTTCTTC. The chain couples TRBV9 to TRBJ2-1; tentative D call: TRBD2 (6 bases). The V and J ends lost 0 bases and 5 bases respectively, with 12 bases between them. Germline values: CDR1 SGDLS, CDR2 YYNGEE. There are 15 residues in the CDR3. Complete variable domain (other parts from reference TRBV9 and TRBJ2-1): DSGVTQTPKHLITATGQRVTLRCSPRSGDLSVYWYQQSLDQGLQFLIQYYNGEERAKGNILERFSAQQFPDLHSELNLSSLELGDSALYFCASSVGGNVHNEQFFGPGTRLTVL.

Ten or more counts support this clonotype. The chain recombines TRBV9 with TRBJ2-7; tentatively, D is TRBD2 (6 bases). V gave up 3 bases and J gave up 2 bases, with 15 bases separating them. The CDR3 totals 15 residues. CDR1 is SGDLS and CDR2 is YYNGEE in the germline V gene. The CDR3 sequence: CASSERGTETYEQYF. The CDR3 region has the DNA TGTGCCAGCAGCGAACGCGGGACTGAAACCTACGAGCAGTACTTC.

This clonotype was recorded at least ten times. The V gene is TRBV9, the J gene TRBJ2-3; no reliable D call. V lost 0 bases, J lost 2 bases, and 7 bases lay in between. The CDR3 length is 14 residues. Germline lookup yields CDR1 SGDLS and CDR2 YYNGEE. The CDR3 loop reads CASSVGTHTDTQYF. The CDR3, as DNA: TGTGCCAGCAGCGTAGGCACTCACACAGATACGCAGTATTTT.

In this sample, this clonotype turned up a few times. The chain joins TRBV9 to TRBJ2-3; the D gene is possibly TRBD2 (6 bases). V lost 0 bases, J lost 2 bases, and 10 bases lay in between. The germline V gene has CDR1 SGDLS and CDR2 YYNGEE. The CDR3 has 15 residues. The CDR3 DNA reads as TGTGCCAGCAGCGTAGGTGGGAGGCCCACAGATACGCAGTATTTT. Translation: CASSVGGRPTDTQYF.

In its sample, this clonotype was seen many times. The genes are TRBV9 and TRBJ2-3, with unresolved D. CDR1 and CDR2 from the germline V gene are SGDLS and YYNGEE. Trimming stripped 0 bases from V and 3 bases from J, with 8 bases between. The CDR3 contains 14 residues. CDR3 coding DNA: TGTGCCAGCAGCGTAGATACCGCGACAGATACGCAGTATTTT. It specifies CASSVDTATDTQYF.

This clonotype was recorded a few times. V is TRBV9 and J is TRBJ2-1, with 9 bases aligning to TRBD1. CDR3 length: 14 amino acids. With V trimmed by 2 bases and J by 6 bases, 3 bases remained unmatched. CDR1 and CDR2 from the germline V gene are SGDLS and YYNGEE. This chain's CDR3 is CASSVRDRANEQFF. In nucleotides, the CDR3 is TGTGCCAGCAGCGTCCGGGACAGGGCCAATGAGCAGTTCTTC.

This clonotype qualifies as medium-sized. V usage is TRBV9 and J usage is TRBJ2-4, with 10 bases aligning to TRBD1. Germline V CDR1 and CDR2: SGDLS, YYNGEE. The V segment lost 0 bases and the J segment 8 bases; nucleotides outside the gene matches: 5. This CDR3 has 15 residues. DNA of the CDR3: TGTGCCAGCAGCGTAGAGGGACAGGGGAGACACATTCAGTACTTC. As protein: CASSVEGQGRHIQYF.